Each of the 16 T cell receptor beta chains below was sequenced from the same sample in a study of CD8 T cells in Susac syndrome. RNA amounts of about 0.45 to 1 ug underwent reverse transcription with random hexamers. TCRdb re-called the immunoSEQ multiplex PCR reads through MiXCR, storing one row per CDR3 protein. In the table there are 100,000 to 150,000 distinct CDR3 sequences, nearly 95% of which are singletons. The sequencing input was CD4+ T cells from PBMCs. Source of these receptors: a human donor in good health.

The V gene is TRBV29-1, the J gene TRBJ2-1; the match to TRBD2 covers 10 bases. The trim removed 7 bases at V and 6 bases at J, leaving 9 bases unmatched. CDR1 is SQVTM, CDR2 ANQGSEA, per germline. CDR3 size: 14 residues. In DNA form, the CDR3 reads TGCAGCGCGAGGGGACTAGCGCTTGGCAATGAGCAGTTCTTC. This encodes CSARGLALGNEQFF.

The CDR3 reads CASSLGLGGNTGELFF. The CDR3 bases are TGTGCCAGCAGCTTGGGCCTAGGGGGGAACACCGGGGAGCTGTTTTTT. This sequence joins TRBV5-4 and TRBJ2-2, with D possibly being TRBD1 (6 bases). There are 16 residues in the CDR3. CDR1 is SGHNT and CDR2 is YYREEE in the germline V gene (reference sequence). V gave up 0 bases and J gave up 1 base, with 10 bases separating them.

The chain couples TRBV5-1 to TRBJ1-2; a weak D match, TRBD1 (6 bases). V was shortened by 4 bases and J by 0 bases, with 13 bases between the two germline ends. Germline CDR1 and CDR2: SGHRS and YFSETQ. The CDR3 extends over 15 amino acids. In DNA, the CDR3 is TGCGCCAGCAGCGCCCGGGACATCGCTAACTATGGCTACACCTTC. Amino acids: CASSARDIANYGYTF. Variable domain in full (rest from reference TRBV5-1 and TRBJ1-2): KAGVTQTPRYLIKTRGQQVTLSCSPISGHRSVSWYQQTPGQGLQFLFEYFSETQRNKGNFPGRFSGRQFSNSRSEMNVSTLELGDSALYLCASSARDIANYGYTFGSGTRLTVV.

This chain joins TRBV5-1 and TRBJ2-2; a possible D gene is TRBD1 (6 bases). Germline-derived CDR1 and CDR2 are SGHRS and YFSETQ. Deletions cut 3 bases from V and 3 bases from J, with 12 bases between. The CDR3 is made up of 15 amino acids. The CDR3 region has the DNA TGCGCCAGCAGCTCTCTACAGGGCGACACCGGGGAGCTGTTTTTT. Protein product: CASSSLQGDTGELFF. Drawing the rest from reference TRBV5-1 and TRBJ2-2, the complete variable domain is KAGVTQTPRYLIKTRGQQVTLSCSPISGHRSVSWYQQTPGQGLQFLFEYFSETQRNKGNFPGRFSGRQFSNSRSEMNVSTLELGDSALYLCASSSLQGDTGELFFGEGSRLTVL.

The chain recombines TRBV20-1 with TRBJ2-1; possible D gene TRBD2, 6 bases. CDR1 and CDR2 (germline): DFQATT, SNEGSKA (reference sequence). The CDR3 loop spans 13 amino acids. The V gene lost 5 bases and the J gene lost 7 bases, with 15 bases spanning the gap. DNA of the CDR3: TGCAGTGCTCGTAGCGGCCCCGGGAATGAGCAGTTCTTC. It specifies CSARSGPGNEQFF.

CDR3 in DNA: TGTGCCAGCAACTTTAGAGCGGGGAGGGCAGATACGCAGTATTTT. It translates to CASNFRAGRADTQYF. The genes are TRBV7-2 and TRBJ2-3; 7 nucleotides agree with TRBD2. Germline-derived CDR1 and CDR2 are SGHTA and FQGNSA. The CDR3 runs to 15 residues. Losses at the gene ends were 7 bases for V and 4 bases for J; bases not matched to a gene: 11.

The CDR3 reads CASSHYDAGGGETQYF. CDR3 DNA sequence: TGTGCCAGCAGCCATTATGACGCGGGAGGTGGAGAGACCCAGTACTTC. The chain recombines TRBV5-5 with TRBJ2-5; 8 bases map to TRBD2. Per germline, CDR1 SGHKS and CDR2 YYEKEE (reference sequence). J gave up 4 bases and V 4 bases, and 12 bases lay outside the gene matches. This CDR3 region has 16 residues. Full variable domain (remainder filled in from reference TRBV5-5 and TRBJ2-5): DAGVTQSPTHLIKTRGQQVTLRCSPISGHKSVSWYQQVLGQGPQFIFQYYEKEERGRGNFPDRFSARQFPNYSSELNVNALLLGDSALYLCASSHYDAGGGETQYFGPGTRLLVL.

V usage is TRBV20-1 and J usage is TRBJ2-4, with unresolved D. The length of the CDR3 is 13 residues. V was shortened by 6 bases and J by 0 bases, with 9 bases between the two germline ends. Germline CDR1 reads DFQATT; CDR2 reads SNEGSKA (reference sequence). The CDR3 is CSAPIAAKNIQYF. CDR3 nucleotides: TGCAGTGCCCCGATAGCAGCCAAAAACATTCAGTACTTC.

The J gene is TRBJ2-5, the V gene TRBV18; 8 bases map to TRBD1. The CDR3 consists of 19 residues. With 1 base clipped from V and 0 bases from J, the junction kept 13 bases outside the gene matches. Germline V lookup: CDR1 KGHSH, CDR2 LQKENI. The CDR3 reads CASSPLGQGYNVYQETQYF. The DNA for the CDR3 is TGTGCCAGCTCACCACTAGGACAGGGATATAACGTGTACCAAGAGACCCAGTACTTC.

V gene TRBV20-1 combines with J gene TRBJ1-2; D gene ambiguous. Trimming cost V 4 bases and J 4 bases, with 4 bases left between them. The V gene's germline CDR1 is DFQATT and CDR2 SNEGSKA (reference sequence). The CDR3 is made up of 10 amino acids. The CDR3 coding sequence is TGCAGTGCTATTTCCTATGGCTACACCTTC. Amino acid sequence: CSAISYGYTF.

The chain carries TRBV29-1 and TRBJ2-5; D perhaps matches TRBD1 (6 bases). The germline V gene has CDR1 SQVTM and CDR2 ANQGSEA. This CDR3 is 12 amino acids long. The germline V and J ends were trimmed by 6 bases and 5 bases, with 13 bases remaining between them. This CDR3 reads CSVRTGSETQYF. In nucleotides, the CDR3 is TGCAGCGTGAGAACAGGGTCGGAGACCCAGTACTTC.

The J gene is TRBJ2-7, the V gene TRBV7-9, with D perhaps matching TRBD1 (6 bases). V lost 5 bases and J 5 bases, leaving 19 bases between the germline ends. Germline lookup yields CDR1 SEHNR and CDR2 FQNEAQ (reference sequence). This CDR3 has 15 amino acids. The CDR3 DNA reads as TGTGCCAGCAGCCCGCCGGGACCCCAGGGGAACGAGCAGTACTTC. Translation gives CASSPPGPQGNEQYF.

Only one count was recorded for this clonotype. This chain joins TRBV29-1 and TRBJ2-5, with TRBD2 identical over 9 bases. Germline V gene lookup returns CDR1 SQVTM and CDR2 ANQGSEA. The J segment lost 5 bases and the V segment lost 6 bases, leaving 10 bases of the junction unmatched. This CDR3 is built from 14 residues. Here the CDR3 DNA reads TGCAGCGTACGCGGGAGGGCCTGGGACGAGACCCAGTACTTC. Protein product: CSVRGRAWDETQYF.

The chain combines TRBV12-3 or TRBV12-4 with TRBJ1-1; TRBD1 aligns across 7 bases. CDR3 length equals 14 residues. V was pared by 7 bases and J by 8 bases, with 13 bases of the junction left unmatched. The CDR3 DNA follows: TGTGCCAGCACCCTGGGACAGTTCCACGACGAAGCTTTCTTT. Amino acid sequence: CASTLGQFHDEAFF.

The chain is built from TRBV5-6 and TRBJ2-3, with a possible D match to TRBD2 (5 bases). Germline-derived CDR1 and CDR2 are SGHDT and YYEEEE. V shed 2 bases and J shed 2 bases, with 9 bases lying between them. The CDR3 has 14 amino acids. The CDR3 loop is CASSFEAVTDTQYF. CDR3 nucleotides: TGTGCCAGCAGCTTTGAAGCGGTCACAGATACGCAGTATTTT. The variable domain in full, with the rest retrieved from reference TRBV5-6 and TRBJ2-3, is DAGVTQSPTHLIKTRGQQVTLRCSPKSGHDTVSWYQQALGQGPQFIFQYYEEEERQRGNFPDRFSGHQFPNYSSELNVNALLLGDSALYLCASSFEAVTDTQYFGPGTRLTVL.

V and J are TRBV2 and TRBJ2-2; D might be TRBD1 (6 bases). Germline V gene data show CDR1 as SNHLY and CDR2 as FYNNEI. The CDR3 sequence is 15 residues long. V lost 7 bases and J lost 0, with 12 bases in between. The CDR3 DNA sequence: TGTGCCAGCAAAGAACAGGGATCGAACACCGGGGAGCTGTTTTTT. It encodes CASKEQGSNTGELFF.